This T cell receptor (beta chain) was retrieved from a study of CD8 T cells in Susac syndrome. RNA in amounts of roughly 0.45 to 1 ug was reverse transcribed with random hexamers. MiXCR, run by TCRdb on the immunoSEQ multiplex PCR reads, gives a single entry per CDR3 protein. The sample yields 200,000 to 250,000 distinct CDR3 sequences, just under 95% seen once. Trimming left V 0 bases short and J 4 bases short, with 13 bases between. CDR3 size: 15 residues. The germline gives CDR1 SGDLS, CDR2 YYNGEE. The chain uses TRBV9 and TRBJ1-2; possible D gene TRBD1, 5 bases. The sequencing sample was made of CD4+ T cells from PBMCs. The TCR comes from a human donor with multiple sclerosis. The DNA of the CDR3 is TGTGCCAGCAGCGTAGGAGTTAGTGGGGCCTATGGCTACACCTTC. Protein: CASSVGVSGAYGYTF. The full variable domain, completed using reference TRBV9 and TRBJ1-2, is DSGVTQTPKHLITATGQRVTLRCSPRSGDLSVYWYQQSLDQGLQFLIQYYNGEERAKGNILERFSAQQFPDLHSELNLSSLELGDSALYFCASSVGVSGAYGYTFGSGTRLTVV.